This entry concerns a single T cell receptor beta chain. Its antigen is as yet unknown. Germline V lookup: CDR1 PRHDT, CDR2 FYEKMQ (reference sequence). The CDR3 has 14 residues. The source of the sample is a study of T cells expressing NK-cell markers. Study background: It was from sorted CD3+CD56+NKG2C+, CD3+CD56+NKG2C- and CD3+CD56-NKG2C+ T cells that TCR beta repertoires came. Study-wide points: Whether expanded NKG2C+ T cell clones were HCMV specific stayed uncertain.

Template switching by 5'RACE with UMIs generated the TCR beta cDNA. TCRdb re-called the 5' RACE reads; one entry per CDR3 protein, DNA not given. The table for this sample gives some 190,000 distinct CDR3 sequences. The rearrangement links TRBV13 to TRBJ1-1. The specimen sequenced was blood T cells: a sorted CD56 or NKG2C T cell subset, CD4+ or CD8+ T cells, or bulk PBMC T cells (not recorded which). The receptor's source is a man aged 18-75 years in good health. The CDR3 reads CASSLTSRNTEAFF. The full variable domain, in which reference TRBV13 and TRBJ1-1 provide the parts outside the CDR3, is AAGVIQSPRHLIKEKRETATLKCYPIPRHDTVYWYQQGPGQDPQFLISFYEKMQSDKGSIPDRFSAQQFSDYHSELNMSSLELGDSALYFCASSLTSRNTEAFFGQGTRLTVV.